Presented here are 9 T cell receptor beta chains from one specimen sequenced in a study of T cells in Graves' hyperthyroidism and ophthalmopathy. The source material, RNA transcripts, was used to amplify TCR beta CDR3 regions. An initial round of RT-PCR targeting the TCR CDR3 relied on the HTBI primer set. TCRdb re-called the multiplex PCR reads through MiXCR, storing one row per CDR3 protein. The table lists 370,000 or so distinct CDR3 sequences, roughly 25% of them singletons, with about 70% in the top ten. What was sequenced was blood. Every receptor here comes from a man aged 50-60 years with Graves' hyperthyroidism.

The CDR3 DNA reads as TGCAGTGCTTTCAGACAGGGGCGAGACACTGAAGCTTTCTTT. The encoded protein is CSAFRQGRDTEAFF. V is TRBV20-1 and J is TRBJ1-1, with 8 bases that match TRBD1. CDR1 and CDR2 (germline): DFQATT, SNEGSKA (reference sequence). This CDR3 contains 14 residues. The V segment lost 5 bases and the J segment 3 bases; nucleotides outside the gene matches: 8.

This chain uses TRBV19 with TRBJ2-1; TRBD2 matches 9 bases. Germline-derived CDR1 and CDR2 are LNHDA and SQIVND (reference sequence). The V segment lost 7 bases and the J segment 8 bases; nucleotides outside the gene matches: 9. The CDR3 contains 14 residues. The CDR3 here is CASKESGRWYEQFF. The CDR3 DNA is TGTGCCAGTAAGGAAAGCGGGAGGTGGTATGAGCAGTTCTTC.

The chain couples TRBV10-3 to TRBJ2-1; TRBD2 matches 10 bases. This CDR3 has 14 amino acids. Losses at the gene ends were 4 bases for V and 4 bases for J; bases not matched to a gene: 1. Germline lookup yields CDR1 ENHRY and CDR2 SYGVKD. The CDR3 DNA sequence: TGTGCCATCAGTGTAGCGGGAGGATACAATGAGCAGTTCTTC. Translation: CAISVAGGYNEQFF.

About this clonotype itself: One junction end disagrees with the germline gene, perhaps due to a read error. The chain recombines TRBV20-1 with TRBJ2-5; 7 bases agree with TRBD1. This CDR3 is 15 amino acids long. Germline V lookup: CDR1 DFQATT, CDR2 SNEGSKA (reference sequence). The CDR3 spells CSARVRGTAKETQCF. CDR3 DNA: TGCAGTGCTAGAGTGCGAGGGACAGCAAAAGAGACCCAGTGCTTC.

The sample holds a few counts of this clonotype. The J gene is TRBJ1-2, the V gene TRBV20-1; 9 nucleotides match TRBD1. The CDR3 is 14 amino acids. Germline CDR1 is DFQATT and CDR2 is SNEGSKA (reference sequence). V lost 5 bases, J lost 8 bases, and 12 bases stayed unmatched. CDR3 nucleotides: TGCAGTGCTTTCAGACCACAGGGGGCGCGGGGCTACACCTTC. Protein: CSAFRPQGARGYTF.

The sample holds a few counts of this clonotype. The rearrangement uses TRBV5-1 and TRBJ2-7; D ambiguous. The V and J ends lost 0 bases and 1 base respectively, with 8 bases between them. Germline lookup yields CDR1 SGHRS and CDR2 YFSETQ. This CDR3 comprises 14 residues. In DNA, the CDR3 is TGCGCCAGCAGCTTGGTGGCAGAATCCTACGAGCAGTACTTC. Its translation: CASSLVAESYEQYF.

This clonotype was found a few times. The gene calls are TRBV7-9 and TRBJ2-1; D possibly corresponds to TRBD2 (5 bases). V lost 6 bases and J 7 bases, leaving 13 bases between the germline ends. The CDR3 covers 13 residues. The germline V gene encodes CDR1 SEHNR and CDR2 FQNEAQ (reference sequence). In DNA, the CDR3 is TGTGCCAGCAGTTCGGGGTCCGTAAATGAGCAGTTCTTC. It yields the protein CASSSGSVNEQFF. Full variable domain (missing parts from reference TRBV7-9 and TRBJ2-1): DTGVSQNPRHKITKRGQNVTFRCDPISEHNRLYWYRQTLGQGPEFLTYFQNEAQLEKSRLLSDRFSAERPKGSFSTLEIQRTEQGDSAMYLCASSSGSVNEQFFGPGTRLTVL.

This clonotype was detected a few times. In DNA form, the CDR3 reads TGTGCCAGCAGCTTAGACCCCCTGGACATTCAGTACTTC. It yields the protein CASSLDPLDIQYF. The chain couples TRBV11-3 to TRBJ2-4; D is unclear. The germline gives CDR1 SGHNT, CDR2 YENEEA. V lost 0 bases and J 8 bases, leaving 8 bases between the germline ends. This CDR3 is built from 13 residues. Using reference TRBV11-3 and TRBJ2-4 for the parts outside the CDR3, the full variable domain is EAGVVQSPRYKIIEKKQPVAFWCNPISGHNTLYWYLQNLGQGPELLIRYENEEAVDDSQLPKDRFSAERLKGVDSTLKIQPAELGDSAVYLCASSLDPLDIQYFGAGTRLSVL.

The V and J genes are TRBV5-1 and TRBJ2-7; D may correspond to TRBD1 or TRBD2 (5 bases each). CDR3 length equals 13 residues. Germline CDR1 and CDR2: SGHRS and YFSETQ. Trimming took 8 bases from V and 7 from J, leaving 19 bases between them. This CDR3 reads CASSGTSSREQYF. CDR3 nucleotides: TGCGCCAGTTCAGGGACCTCCAGTCGAGAGCAGTACTTC.